A selection of T cell receptor beta chains follows, all from one sample in a study of shared clonotypes between healthy human individuals. Clones were sequenced by immunoSEQ multiplex PCR, and TCRdb holds only the in-frame ones, with some missing. The table shows some 2,100,000 clones, with 85% to 95% occurring only once. The specimen sequenced was naive CD8+ T cells from PBMCs. The receptors derive from a man aged 18 to 35 in good health. Some clones in this sample may be carry-over from other donors' samples. The CDR3 runs from the conserved cysteine through the conserved F or W. The D gene is left open where the match is weak. Clone size is stated in some rows and not others, as once, few, many or a class when expanded.

TRBJ2-7	few	15	TRBV6-1	.	TGTGCCAGCAGTGAAGGTGTGGGGTTTTGGTCCGAGCAGTACTTC	CASSEGVGFWSEQYF
TRBJ2-2	.	16	TRBV2	.	TGTGCCAGCAGTGAAGACCTTAACTTGGGCACCGGGGAGCTGTTTTTT	CASSEDLNLGTGELFF
TRBJ2-7	.	11	TRBV10-3	.	TGTGCCATCAGTGACAGGGACGAGCAGTACTTC	CAISDRDEQYF
TRBJ1-1	few	16	TRBV7-8	TRBD1	TGTGCCAGCAGCTGGGCGGGACAGCGCATGAACACTGAAGCTTTCTTT	CASSWAGQRMNTEAFF
TRBJ2-7	.	13	TRBV25-1	TRBD2	TGTGCCAGCAGCGAGCGGGGGACCTACGAGCAGTACTTC	CASSERGTYEQYF
TRBJ2-7	.	16	TRBV29-1	TRBD1	TGCAGCGTTGTGGACAGGGGAAAAACTAACCCCTACGAGCAGTACTTC	CSVVDRGKTNPYEQYF
TRBJ2-2	.	11	TRBV19	.	TGTGCCAGTAGTTTCCACGGGGAGCTGTTTTTT	CASSFHGELFF
TRBJ2-1	.	20	TRBV2	TRBD1	TGTGCCAGCAACAGACCGGGACAGGGATTATGGGGAAGGGGCTACAATGAGCAGTTCTTC	CASNRPGQGLWGRGYNEQFF
TRBJ2-2	.	17	TRBV13	.	TGTGCCAGCAGCTTAGGGCAGGGGGGCGGCGGCACCGGGGAGCTGTTTTTT	CASSLGQGGGGTGELFF
TRBJ2-1	.	16	TRBV9	.	TGTGCCAGCAGTGATAAAACGGTTTCTTATTACAATGAGCAGTTCTTC	CASSDKTVSYYNEQFF
TRBJ2-7	.	14	TRBV11-2	.	TGTGCCAGCAGCCCAGGGTGGAGCTCCTACGAGCAGTACTTC	CASSPGWSSYEQYF
TRBJ2-5	.	18	TRBV4-1	TRBD2	TGCGCCAGCAGCCATGGGGGGACTAGCGGGAATTACCAAGAGACCCAGTACTTC	CASSHGGTSGNYQETQYF
TRBJ2-3	.	19	TRBV7-2	TRBD2	TGTGCCAGCAGCTTAGGGTCGCGGGAGGGCCGCCGGTCGGGAGATACGCAGTATTTT	CASSLGSREGRRSGDTQYF
TRBJ2-1	.	14	TRBV18	.	TGTGCCAGCTCAATATCCGGGACAAACAATGAGCAGTTCTTC	CASSISGTNNEQFF
TRBJ2-7	.	14	TRBV6-5	.	TGTGCCAGCAGTTACTACGGTGTGGGTTACGAGCAGTACTTC	CASSYYGVGYEQYF
TRBJ2-7	.	13	TRBV5-1	.	TGCGCCAGCAGCTCGGACGGTTCCTACGAGCAGTACTTC	CASSSDGSYEQYF
TRBJ2-3	.	15	TRBV19	.	TGTGCCAGTAGTATCCGGCGACAGATAACAGATACGCAGTATTTT	CASSIRRQITDTQYF
TRBJ2-1	.	16	TRBV28	.	TGTGCCAGCAGTAGTTTTTTCCTAGCCTTCGGGGATGAGCAGTTCTTC	CASSSFFLAFGDEQFF
TRBJ1-3	.	14	TRBV6-1	TRBD1	TGTGCCAGCAGAGAAGGGACAGTGGGACCTCGTCTATATTTT	CASREGTVGPRLYF
TRBJ2-2	.	13	TRBV2	.	TGTGCCAGCGGAGAAAGCGACACCGGGGAGCTGTTTTTT	CASGESDTGELFF
TRBJ1-1	.	13	TRBV30	.	TGTGCCTGGAGTTACGGGCCGAACACTGAAGCTTTCTTT	CAWSYGPNTEAFF
TRBJ2-5	.	15	TRBV11-2	.	TGTGCCAGCAGCTTATCATCTCAAGCGGTTCGGGCCCAGTACTTC	CASSLSSQAVRAQYF
TRBJ2-2	.	12	TRBV5-1	.	TGCGCCAGCAGCTTTGACACCGGGGAGCTGTTTTTT	CASSFDTGELFF
TRBJ2-7	.	11	TRBV11-2	.	TGTGCCAGCAGCTCTCTAGGCGAGCAGTACTTC	CASSSLGEQYF
TRBJ2-2	.	15	TRBV7-9	.	TGTGCCAGCAGCTTAGCAGGGGCGATCACCGGGGAGCTGTTTTTT	CASSLAGAITGELFF
TRBJ2-3	.	16	TRBV2	.	TGTGCCAGCAGTGAGAAGGGCAGACGAAGCACAGATACGCAGTATTTT	CASSEKGRRSTDTQYF
TRBJ2-5	.	14	TRBV10-3	TRBD2	TGTGCCATCCGGGAGCGGGGATTCCAAGAGACCCAGTACTTC	CAIRERGFQETQYF
TRBJ2-3	.	14	TRBV4-1	.	TGCGCCAGCAGCCATTTACATGTGGGGGATACGCAGTATTTT	CASSHLHVGDTQYF
TRBJ2-1	.	12	TRBV7-9	.	TGTGCCAGCAGCTCGAGTGACAATGAGCAGTTCTTC	CASSSSDNEQFF
TRBJ2-1	.	14	TRBV7-6	TRBD1	TGTGCCAGCAGCCTCGGACAGGGGGCGCGAGGGCAGTTCTTC	CASSLGQGARGQFF
TRBJ2-5	.	18	TRBV4-3	.	TGCGCCAGCAGCCAAGGGCAAGGGCTAGCAGAGGTCGAAGAGACCCAGTACTTC	CASSQGQGLAEVEETQYF
TRBJ2-7	.	15	TRBV14	TRBD2	TGTGCCAGCAGCCCCCGGGGAGCGGGAGAGTTCGAGCAGTACTTC	CASSPRGAGEFEQYF
TRBJ1-2	.	14	TRBV7-9	.	TGTGCCAGCAGCCCAACGACCCTTTGGGGTGGCTACACCTTC	CASSPTTLWGGYTF
TRBJ1-1	once	16	TRBV5-4	TRBD1	TGTGCCAGCAGCTTCAGGGGGCGGCTAAGGCACACTGAAGCTTTCTTT	CASSFRGRLRHTEAFF
TRBJ2-7	once	13	TRBV28	.	TGTGCCAGCAGCGAGATTACCTCCTACGAGCAGTACTTC	CASSEITSYEQYF
TRBJ2-3	.	13	TRBV5-4	.	TGTGCCAGCAGCAGGGAGCCCACAGATACGCAGTATTTT	CASSREPTDTQYF
TRBJ1-5	.	14	TRBV30	.	TGTGCCTGGACCGCCTGGAATGGCAATCAGCCCCAGCATTTT	CAWTAWNGNQPQHF
TRBJ1-1	once	15	TRBV15	.	TGTGCCACCAGCACGATCGAGACCCTGAACACTGAAGCTTTCTTT	CATSTIETLNTEAFF
TRBJ1-2	.	14	TRBV4-1	.	TGCGCCAGCAGCCAAAATGCCCCGCGACGGGGCTACACCTTC	CASSQNAPRRGYTF
TRBJ2-1	.	12	TRBV7-9	TRBD1	TGTGCCAGCGGGCCCCAGGGGGATGAGCAGTTCTTC	CASGPQGDEQFF
TRBJ1-1	.	16	TRBV28	.	TGTGCCAGCACCCCTGCCCTTTTTGGCATGAACACTGAAGCTTTCTTT	CASTPALFGMNTEAFF
TRBJ2-7	.	12	TRBV15	.	TGTGCCACCAGCCCCCGGGGGTACGAGCAGTACTTC	CATSPRGYEQYF
TRBJ2-1	.	16	TRBV27	TRBD2	TGTGCCAGCAGTTTATCCTCGGCGGGAGGAGACAATGAGCAGTTCTTC	CASSLSSAGGDNEQFF
TRBJ2-7	.	13	TRBV5-4	TRBD1	TGTGCCAGCAGCTTTACAGGGGGGTACGAGCAGTACTTC	CASSFTGGYEQYF
TRBJ2-7	.	15	TRBV5-1	.	TGCGCCAGCAGCTTGGAAGGTGTACGGGACACCGAGCAGTACTTC	CASSLEGVRDTEQYF
TRBJ1-5	.	17	TRBV15	.	TGTGCCACCAGCAGTCGGGACGGACTTAGGGGCAATCAGCCCCAGCATTTT	CATSSRDGLRGNQPQHF
TRBJ2-7	.	19	TRBV5-1	.	TGCGCCAGCAGCTTGGCCGGGGAGGTTTCAACCTCTGTCAGGCTCGAGCAGTACTTC	CASSLAGEVSTSVRLEQYF
TRBJ1-1	.	15	TRBV30	.	TGTGCCTGGAGTGACCCAGGGTACTGGGTCACTGAAGCTTTCTTT	CAWSDPGYWVTEAFF
TRBJ2-7	.	14	TRBV2	.	TGTGCCAGCAGTGGGACGGAGCTAGGATACGAGCAGTACTTC	CASSGTELGYEQYF
TRBJ2-3	.	11	TRBV6-1	TRBD1	TGTGCCAGCAGAGAACAGGGGTTGAAGTATTTT	CASREQGLKYF
TRBJ1-3	.	16	TRBV4-1	.	TGCGCCAGCAGCCTCGACCCTCGCGGGGCTGGAAACACCATATATTTT	CASSLDPRGAGNTIYF
TRBJ2-1	once	18	TRBV7-8	TRBD2	TGTGCCAGCAGCTCTCGTCCGGGACTAGCGGGGACTAACAATGAGCAGTTCTTC	CASSSRPGLAGTNNEQFF
TRBJ2-7	.	14	TRBV11-2	.	TGTGCCAGCAGCTTAGCGGGCAGGCCCTACGAGCAGTACTTC	CASSLAGRPYEQYF
TRBJ2-3	.	17	TRBV5-1	TRBD1	TGCGCCAGCAGCTTGGATCGACAGGGGGGCCCCACAGATACGCAGTATTTT	CASSLDRQGGPTDTQYF